Shown below are 27 T cell receptor beta chains from a single sample sequenced in a study of OX40 agonist ivuxolimab in advanced cancers. Clones were read by immunoSEQ multiplex PCR, and TCRdb kept only the in-frame ones, dropping some. The sample yields about 77,000 clones, 65% to 90% seen once. Sequenced here: CD4+ or CD8+ T cells sorted from blood, sampled in a trial of the OX40 agonist ivuxolimab. The source is an adult with an advanced solid tumor such as melanoma, head and neck, liver or kidney cancer.

V usage is TRBV27 and J usage is TRBJ1-2; D gene ambiguous. V lost 2 bases, J lost 1 base, and 11 bases lay in between. The CDR3 runs 15 residues. The V gene's germline CDR1 is MNHEY and CDR2 SMNVEV (reference sequence). Here the CDR3 reads CASSLLGSDNYGYTF. DNA for the CDR3: TGTGCCAGCAGTTTACTGGGCAGTGATAACTATGGCTACACCTTC.

This chain uses TRBV5-1 with TRBJ2-2; D unresolved. V lost 4 bases and J 5 bases, leaving 12 bases between the germline ends. The CDR3 extends over 14 amino acids. CDR1 SGHRS and CDR2 YFSETQ come from the germline V gene. CDR3 protein: CASSPGAVTGELFF. CDR3 in DNA: TGCGCCAGCAGCCCGGGCGCGGTGACCGGGGAGCTGTTTTTT. Based on the CDR3 plus reference TRBV5-1 and TRBJ2-2, the full variable domain is KAGVTQTPRYLIKTRGQQVTLSCSPISGHRSVSWYQQTPGQGLQFLFEYFSETQRNKGNFPGRFSGRQFSNSRSEMNVSTLELGDSALYLCASSPGAVTGELFFGEGSRLTVL.

The rearrangement uses TRBV18 and TRBJ2-5; the match to TRBD1 covers 10 bases. Germline V gives CDR1 KGHSH, CDR2 LQKENI. The CDR3 covers 15 residues. The junction had 9 bases not matched to a gene; V was cut back by 4 bases and J by 7 bases. The CDR3 coding sequence is TGTGCCAGCTCACGCCGACAGGGGGCGTTCGGGACCCAGTACTTC. Translating gives CASSRRQGAFGTQYF.

The V and J genes are TRBV7-9 and TRBJ2-3; 15 bases line up with TRBD2. The CDR3 spans 17 residues. The V segment lost 5 bases and the J segment 4 bases; nucleotides outside the gene matches: 7. Germline loops: CDR1 SEHNR, CDR2 FQNEAQ (reference sequence). CDR3 coding DNA: TGTGCCAGCAGCGGACTAGCGGGGGGGGCCGGTTCAGATACGCAGTATTTT. It encodes CASSGLAGGAGSDTQYF.

The DNA for the CDR3 is TGTGCCAGCAGCCGACGGAAGGGGGGGACGGATGAGCAGTTCTTC. Residues: CASSRRKGGTDEQFF. This chain connects TRBV11-3 to TRBJ2-1; TRBD2 is a possible D gene (7 bases). The CDR3 is made up of 15 amino acids. V lost 5 bases and J 8 bases, leaving 19 bases between the germline ends. Germline V lookup: CDR1 SGHNT, CDR2 YENEEA. Supplemented by reference TRBV11-3 and TRBJ2-1, the full variable domain reads EAGVVQSPRYKIIEKKQPVAFWCNPISGHNTLYWYLQNLGQGPELLIRYENEEAVDDSQLPKDRFSAERLKGVDSTLKIQPAELGDSAVYLCASSRRKGGTDEQFFGPGTRLTVL.

V and J are TRBV2 and TRBJ1-5; a possible D gene is TRBD1 (5 bases). V was shortened by 5 bases and J by 1 base, with 12 bases between the two germline ends. CDR1 and CDR2 from the germline V gene are SNHLY and FYNNEI. CDR3 length: 15 residues. CDR3 sequence: CASSTRQGSNQPQHF. The CDR3 DNA follows: TGTGCCAGCAGTACTCGTCAGGGAAGCAATCAGCCCCAGCATTTT.

A single count supports this clone. The chain uses TRBV7-2 and TRBJ2-7, with TRBD1 matching 9 bases. The germline V gene encodes CDR1 SGHTA and CDR2 FQGNSA. The CDR3 has 16 amino acids. J lost 3 bases, V lost 5 bases, and 11 bases had no gene match. CDR3: CASSHSTGGAFYEQYF. CDR3 in DNA: TGTGCCAGCAGCCATTCCACAGGGGGCGCATTCTACGAGCAGTACTTC.

The rearrangement uses TRBV5-6 and TRBJ2-7; possibly TRBD2 for D (5 bases). Per the germline V gene, CDR1 is SGHDT and CDR2 is YYEEEE. CDR3 length equals 14 residues. Trimming pared 0 bases from V and 4 bases from J, leaving 11 bases between. In DNA, the CDR3 is TGTGCCAGCAGCTTGGTTACGGGAACTTACGAGCAGTACTTC. As protein: CASSLVTGTYEQYF.

The chain has TRBV5-1 and TRBJ2-4; TRBD2 matches 10 bases. The germline V gene has CDR1 SGHRS and CDR2 YFSETQ. This CDR3 is 16 amino acids long. J was trimmed by 0 bases and V by 2 bases; bases with no gene match: 2. CDR3 amino acids: CASSFGLAVAKNIQYF. The CDR3 DNA reads as TGCGCCAGCAGCTTTGGACTAGCGGTAGCCAAAAACATTCAGTACTTC.

V and J are TRBV18 and TRBJ2-2, with 8 bases lining up with TRBD1. The CDR3 sequence is 15 residues long. CDR1 KGHSH and CDR2 LQKENI come from the germline V gene. Trimming took 2 bases from V and 4 from J; bases not matched to a gene: 3. Here the CDR3 reads CASSPKTGVTGELFF. For the CDR3, the DNA is TGTGCCAGCTCACCAAAGACAGGGGTCACCGGGGAGCTGTTTTTT.

The chain couples TRBV15 to TRBJ2-1, with a tentative D call TRBD1 (5 bases). Trimming took 0 bases from V and 15 from J, leaving 18 bases between them. The germline gives CDR1 LNHNV, CDR2 YYDKDF (reference sequence). The CDR3 runs to 14 residues. Here the CDR3 reads CATSRDPDSSPLFF. CDR3 DNA: TGTGCCACCAGCAGAGATCCCGACAGTTCCCCCCTGTTCTTC.

The chain links TRBV2 to TRBJ2-1, with no clear D. The CDR3 covers 14 residues. CDR1 is SNHLY and CDR2 is FYNNEI in the germline V gene. V gave up 2 bases and J gave up 4 bases, with 9 bases separating them. The CDR3 reads CASSELPQYNEQFF. The CDR3 coding sequence is TGTGCCAGCAGTGAACTCCCCCAATACAATGAGCAGTTCTTC.

The chain joins TRBV6-5 to TRBJ2-7, with TRBD1 identical over 8 bases. V lost 6 bases, J lost 0 bases, and 7 bases stayed unmatched. There are 15 residues in the CDR3. Looked up from germline, CDR1 is MNHEY and CDR2 is SVGAGI. The CDR3 loop is CASRRSTGGSYEQYF. The CDR3 DNA sequence: TGTGCCAGCAGAAGATCTACAGGGGGCTCCTACGAGCAGTACTTC.

The V call is TRBV6-5, the J call TRBJ2-1; D might be TRBD2 (5 bases). CDR3 length: 15 amino acids. Germline V lookup: CDR1 MNHEY, CDR2 SVGAGI. Trimming took 7 bases from V and 2 from J, leaving 15 bases between them. The CDR3 spells CASTPHHGAYNEQFF. CDR3 nucleotide sequence: TGTGCCAGCACTCCTCACCACGGGGCCTACAATGAGCAGTTCTTC.

This clone showed up just a few times. The chain carries TRBV29-1 and TRBJ2-2, with D hard to call. Trimming cost V 0 bases and J 3 bases, with 5 bases left between them. This CDR3 is built from 13 residues. The germline CDR1 and CDR2 sequences are SQVTM and ANQGSEA. The CDR3 sequence: CSVEDWDTGELFF. CDR3 nucleotide sequence: TGCAGCGTTGAAGACTGGGACACCGGGGAGCTGTTTTTT.

V usage is TRBV5-4 and J usage is TRBJ2-1; a weak D match, TRBD1 (6 bases). CDR1 and CDR2 (germline): SGHNT, YYREEE (reference sequence). The V and J ends lost 0 bases and 2 bases respectively, with 9 bases between them. The CDR3 sequence is 15 residues long. CDR3 DNA: TGTGCCAGCAGCTTGGAATGGGGGCCCTACAATGAGCAGTTCTTC. Protein: CASSLEWGPYNEQFF. Full variable domain (missing parts from reference TRBV5-4 and TRBJ2-1): ETGVTQSPTHLIKTRGQQVTLRCSSQSGHNTVSWYQQALGQGPQFIFQYYREEENGRGNFPPRFSGLQFPNYSSELNVNALELDDSALYLCASSLEWGPYNEQFFGPGTRLTVL.

This chain joins TRBV7-9 and TRBJ1-3; D remains unclear. Germline V gene lookup returns CDR1 SEHNR and CDR2 FQNEAQ (reference sequence). V was trimmed by 3 bases and J by 2 bases, leaving 8 bases between them. This CDR3 has 14 residues. The CDR3 sequence is CASSLVGTGNTIYF. The CDR3 nucleotides read TGTGCCAGCAGCTTGGTGGGGACTGGAAACACCATATATTTT. Full variable domain (remainder filled in from reference TRBV7-9 and TRBJ1-3): DTGVSQNPRHKITKRGQNVTFRCDPISEHNRLYWYRQTLGQGPEFLTYFQNEAQLEKSRLLSDRFSAERPKGSFSTLEIQRTEQGDSAMYLCASSLVGTGNTIYFGEGSWLTVV.

The chain joins TRBV7-8 to TRBJ2-5, with TRBD1 matching 8 bases. Germline CDR1 is SGHVS and CDR2 is FQNEAQ. The trim removed 1 base at V and 2 bases at J, leaving 3 bases unmatched. This CDR3 has 15 amino acids. CDR3: CASSLGGQGQETQYF. The CDR3 DNA follows: TGTGCCAGCAGCTTAGGAGGACAGGGTCAAGAGACCCAGTACTTC.

The chain employs TRBV28 and TRBJ1-2; D remains unclear. With 7 bases removed from V and 2 bases from J, the gap between germline ends came to 14 bases. Germline-derived CDR1 and CDR2 are MDHEN and SYDVKM. The CDR3 loop spans 14 amino acids. Here the CDR3 DNA reads TGTGCCAGCACCCGACGCGGACGGAACTATGGCTACACCTTC. Translating gives CASTRRGRNYGYTF.

V is TRBV5-6 and J is TRBJ1-2; 9 bases agree with TRBD1. There are 14 residues in the CDR3. Per the germline V gene, CDR1 is SGHDT and CDR2 is YYEEEE. The J segment lost 5 bases and the V segment lost 3 bases, leaving 5 bases of the junction unmatched. The DNA of the CDR3 is TGTGCCAGCAGCTGGGACAGGGTTCCGTATGGCTACACCTTC. It specifies CASSWDRVPYGYTF. Using reference TRBV5-6 and TRBJ1-2 for the parts outside the CDR3, the full variable domain is DAGVTQSPTHLIKTRGQQVTLRCSPKSGHDTVSWYQQALGQGPQFIFQYYEEEERQRGNFPDRFSGHQFPNYSSELNVNALLLGDSALYLCASSWDRVPYGYTFGSGTRLTVV.

This clone was picked up a small number of times. This chain connects TRBV7-2 to TRBJ1-1; 9 nucleotides agree with TRBD1. In germline, CDR1 is SGHTA, CDR2 FQGNSA. The ends lost 4 bases at V and 1 base at J; junction bases unmatched: 7. This CDR3 is 16 amino acids long. The CDR3 loop is CASSSTQGARNTEAFF. Here the CDR3 DNA reads TGTGCCAGCAGCTCCACACAGGGGGCGAGGAACACTGAAGCTTTCTTT.

This clone was counted a single time. The chain joins TRBV7-2 to TRBJ2-5; D call uncertain. With 5 bases removed from V and 2 bases from J, the gap between germline ends came to 15 bases. Germline CDR1 and CDR2: SGHTA and FQGNSA. The CDR3 runs to 15 residues. The CDR3: CASSPPASHQETQYF. The CDR3 DNA reads as TGTGCCAGCAGCCCGCCGGCCTCACATCAAGAGACCCAGTACTTC.

J is TRBJ1-2 and V is TRBV7-6, with D unclear. Per germline, CDR1 SGHVS and CDR2 FNYEAQ. The CDR3 has 13 amino acids. The ends were cut back, 1 base at V and 5 bases at J, with 8 bases in the middle. This CDR3 reads CASSLGRGYGYTF. CDR3 nucleotide sequence: TGTGCCAGCAGCTTAGGTCGCGGATATGGCTACACCTTC.

This chain links TRBV11-3 with TRBJ2-5; TRBD2 might be the D (7 bases). The CDR3 runs 13 residues. Germline CDR1 is SGHNT and CDR2 is YENEEA. V dropped 5 bases and J dropped 5 bases, with 12 bases sitting between them. For the CDR3, the DNA is TGTGCCAGCAGCCGGGGGGCGACGGAGACCCAGTACTTC. It translates to CASSRGATETQYF.

The chain carries TRBV5-1 and TRBJ2-1; D remains unclear. The germline CDR1 and CDR2 sequences are SGHRS and YFSETQ. This CDR3 is built from 15 residues. V was cut by 0 bases and J by 7 bases, with 14 bases left in between. CDR3 nucleotides: TGCGCCAGCAGCTTGGTGCGGAACGCATATAATGAGCAGTTCTTC. Protein: CASSLVRNAYNEQFF.

This chain joins TRBV27 and TRBJ1-4; D gene unclear. Trimming took off 10 bases at V and 8 bases at J, with 20 bases between the two ends. CDR3 length: 14 residues. CDR1 and CDR2 from the germline V gene are MNHEY and SMNVEV (reference sequence). The CDR3 DNA sequence: TGTGCCACCAAAGAGACGCCCGGGCGGGAAAAACTGTTTTTT. It translates to CATKETPGREKLFF.

The CDR3 coding sequence is TGTGCCAGCAGCTCGACCCAGGGGATCACCGGGGAGCTGTTTTTT. This translates into CASSSTQGITGELFF. The chain uses TRBV7-7 and TRBJ2-2; a possible D gene is TRBD1 (6 bases). CDR1 and CDR2 (germline): SSHAT, FNYEAQ (reference sequence). The CDR3 covers 15 residues. V was cut by 4 bases and J by 4 bases, with 13 bases left in between.